These T cell receptor beta chains were read from a single sample in a study of shared clonotypes between healthy human individuals. Assay used: immunoSEQ multiplex PCR; TCRdb lists only in-frame clones, some missing. The sample records roughly 2.1 million clones, around 93% being singletons. The specimen was naive CD8+ T cells from PBMCs. The receptors derive from a young man in good health. Some clones in this sample may be carry-over from other donors' samples. Both conserved end residues are part of each CDR3. The order of the fields is D gene, clone size, V gene, J gene, CDR3 DNA, CDR3 protein. A D gene is named only where the DNA matches it firmly. Only part of the rows carry a size: once, few, many, or a class if the clone is expanded.

>TRBD1|once|TRBV7-9|TRBJ1-1
TGTGCCAGCAGCCCAGGGGGTTATAGGGGGCTCGTGATCACTGAAGCTTTCTTT
CASSPGGYRGLVITEAFF
>.|.|TRBV9|TRBJ1-4
TGTGCCAGCAGCCCCTCAGGCGGGGTTTATGAAAAACTGTTTTTT
CASSPSGGVYEKLFF
>.|.|TRBV28|TRBJ2-3
TGTGCCAGCAGTTCCCTTGGAGGAGTGGAGACAGATACGCAGTATTTT
CASSSLGGVETDTQYF
>TRBD2|.|TRBV7-9|TRBJ2-1
TGTGCCAGCAGCTTCACACTAGCGGGACGCAATGAGCAGTTCTTC
CASSFTLAGRNEQFF
>TRBD2|.|TRBV7-9|TRBJ2-7
TGTGCCAGCAGCCTACTGGCGGGAGGGCCCAACGAGCAGTACTTC
CASSLLAGGPNEQYF
>TRBD1|.|TRBV11-2|TRBJ2-7
TGTGCCAGCAGCTTAGGGACAGGCCTCTCCTACGAGCAGTACTTC
CASSLGTGLSYEQYF
>TRBD1|.|TRBV2|TRBJ2-2
TGTGCCAGCAGTGACGACAGGGGGAACACCGGGGAGCTGTTTTTT
CASSDDRGNTGELFF
>.|.|TRBV14|TRBJ2-7
TGTGCCAGCAGTATCGACGCACGCTACGAGCAGTACTTC
CASSIDARYEQYF
>TRBD2|.|TRBV5-1|TRBJ2-3
TGCGCCAGCAGCTTGGCGGCTAGCGGGCCCGATACGCAGTATTTT
CASSLAASGPDTQYF
>.|.|TRBV19|TRBJ1-2
TGTGCCAGTAGTCCCCCGTTCTTGGGCTATGGCTACACCTTC
CASSPPFLGYGYTF
>.|.|TRBV5-1|TRBJ2-7
TGCGCCAGCAGCTTGGGAGACAGGTCGAGCTCCTACGAGCAGTACTTC
CASSLGDRSSSYEQYF
>.|.|TRBV9|TRBJ2-3
TGTGCCAGCAGCGTAGGGTGGACCACACACACAGATACGCAGTATTTT
CASSVGWTTHTDTQYF
>.|.|TRBV15|TRBJ2-7
TGTGCCACCAGCCTGCAGGACAATCCTCCCTACGAGCAGTACTTC
CATSLQDNPPYEQYF
>TRBD2|.|TRBV27|TRBJ2-7
TGTGCCAGCAGTTTTTCCCTAGCGGCCTACGAGCAGTACTTC
CASSFSLAAYEQYF
>TRBD1|.|TRBV2|TRBJ1-1
TGTGCCAGCAACTTAAGGAACGGACAGGGGAATATGAACACTGAAGCTTTCTTT
CASNLRNGQGNMNTEAFF
>TRBD1|once|TRBV6-1|TRBJ1-6
TGTGCCAGCAGTGGGGACAGGGGGCTTGATTGGAATTCACCCCTCCACTTT
CASSGDRGLDWNSPLHF
>TRBD1|.|TRBV9|TRBJ1-4
TGTGCCAGCAGCGGAAGGACAGGGAATGAAAAACTGTTTTTT
CASSGRTGNEKLFF
>.|.|TRBV2|TRBJ1-2
TGTGCCAGCAGTGAAGCGCCCCTTTTCTATGGCTACACCTTC
CASSEAPLFYGYTF
>.|.|TRBV4-2|TRBJ2-1
TGTGCCAGCAGCCAAAGGGGGGGGAATGAGCAGTTCTTC
CASSQRGGNEQFF
>.|few|TRBV29-1|TRBJ1-4
TGCAGCGTTGCGGATAATGAAAAACTGTTTTTT
CSVADNEKLFF
>.|.|TRBV7-9|TRBJ2-7
TGTGCCAGCAGCCTCCCGGCAGATTCCTACGAGCAGTACTTC
CASSLPADSYEQYF
>.|.|TRBV4-1|TRBJ2-7
TGCGCCAGCAGCCAAGTACCCAGCCAACTCCACGAGCAGTACTTC
CASSQVPSQLHEQYF
>TRBD1|.|TRBV5-4|TRBJ1-2
TGTGCCAGCACCTCAGGGGGCGATTATGGCTACACCTTC
CASTSGGDYGYTF
>.|.|TRBV6-6|TRBJ2-1
TGTGCCAGCAGTTACGAGGAATACTACAATGAGCAGTTCTTC
CASSYEEYYNEQFF
>.|.|TRBV30|TRBJ2-1
TGTGCCTGGAGTGTATCAGGGGAGGGCAATGAGCAGTTCTTC
CAWSVSGEGNEQFF
>TRBD2|once|TRBV9|TRBJ2-1
TGTGCCAGCAGCCCCCCACGGGGGGACCCCGGGGATGAGCAGTTCTTC
CASSPPRGDPGDEQFF
>.|once|TRBV5-1|TRBJ1-1
TGCGCCAGCTCTTTCGGGGGACCGCGCAACGGGGGCTTCTTT
CASSFGGPRNGGFF
>.|.|TRBV27|TRBJ2-1
TGTGCCAGCGGAGGGGACTGGAATGAGCAGTTCTTC
CASGGDWNEQFF
>.|.|TRBV7-9|TRBJ2-1
TGTGCCAGCAGCTTGGGTGGGCGGAATAACAATGAGCAGTTCTTC
CASSLGGRNNNEQFF
>TRBD1|.|TRBV6-5|TRBJ2-5
TGTGCCAGCAGTTACGAACAGGGGTTTGAGACCCAGTACTTC
CASSYEQGFETQYF
>.|.|TRBV20-1|TRBJ1-2
TGCAGTGCTAGAGGGACAACAGAAGACACCTTC
CSARGTTEDTF
>.|.|TRBV5-1|TRBJ2-7
TGCGCCAGCAGCTCGCCGGGACAACACTACGAGCAGTACTTC
CASSSPGQHYEQYF
>.|.|TRBV14|TRBJ2-6
TGTGCCAGCAGCCAAGTTGGCAGGATCTCTGGGGCCAACGTCCTGACTTTC
CASSQVGRISGANVLTF
>.|.|TRBV28|TRBJ2-7
TGTGCCAGCAGCCCTAATGAGGACGAGCAGTACTTC
CASSPNEDEQYF
>TRBD1|once|TRBV11-2|TRBJ1-3
TGTGCCAGCAGCTTAGTCCAGGGGGTCCGCTCTGGAAACACCATATATTTT
CASSLVQGVRSGNTIYF
>.|.|TRBV29-1|TRBJ2-7
TGCAGCGCTATACAGATTAACGAGCAGTACTTC
CSAIQINEQYF
>TRBD2|.|TRBV29-1|TRBJ2-1
TGCAGCGCCGACCCCCTAGCGGGGTCCTACAATGAGCAGTTCTTC
CSADPLAGSYNEQFF
>TRBD1|.|TRBV5-8|TRBJ1-2
TGTGCCGGCAGCTTGTTGGCGACAGGGGAGGACTACACCTTC
CAGSLLATGEDYTF
>.|.|TRBV9|TRBJ1-2
TGTGCCAGCAGCGTAGGCGGCGACTATGGCTACACCTTC
CASSVGGDYGYTF
>.|.|TRBV19|TRBJ1-3
TGTGCCAGTAGTCCGCTTCCCGCCCGAGGGTCCTCTGGAAACACCATATATTTT
CASSPLPARGSSGNTIYF
>.|.|TRBV19|TRBJ1-2
TGTGCCAGTAGTATCGCCGTAGCTAACTATGGCTACACCTTC
CASSIAVANYGYTF
>TRBD1|.|TRBV5-1|TRBJ2-2
TGCGCCAGCAGATCCCATGACAGGGTTGGCGGGGAGCTGTTTTTT
CASRSHDRVGGELFF
>TRBD1|.|TRBV28|TRBJ2-5
TGTGCCAGCAGTCAGGACAGGGCTCAAGAGACCCAGTACTTC
CASSQDRAQETQYF
>.|.|TRBV4-1|TRBJ1-2
TGCGCCAGCAGGTTAATTGTGGGCACTCCGAACTATGGCTACACCTTC
CASRLIVGTPNYGYTF
>TRBD2|once|TRBV9|TRBJ2-7
TGTGCCAGCAGCGCGGGACTAGCGGGAACCTCCTACGAGCAGTACTTC
CASSAGLAGTSYEQYF
>.|once|TRBV4-3|TRBJ2-1
TGCGCCAGCAGCCAACAGCCCGGGGTAAATGAGCAGTTCTTC
CASSQQPGVNEQFF
>TRBD2|.|TRBV29-1|TRBJ2-2
TGCAGCGTTTTCGGCGGGAGTTCTGCCGGGGAGCTGTTTTTT
CSVFGGSSAGELFF
>.|.|TRBV5-6|TRBJ1-1
TGTGCCAGCAGCTTGAACGGAGGAAGCCTGAACACTGAAGCTTTCTTT
CASSLNGGSLNTEAFF
>.|.|TRBV6-5|TRBJ2-2
TGTGCCAGCAGTTACAGGACAGCGTCCGGGGAGCTGTTTTTT
CASSYRTASGELFF
>TRBD2|.|TRBV29-1|TRBJ2-5
TGCAGCGTTGAAGATCTTGCGGGACTAGCAGATTTTAAAAAAGAGACCCAGTACTTC
CSVEDLAGLADFKKETQYF
>TRBD2|.|TRBV28|TRBJ2-3
TGTGCCAGCAGTTTCTTCGGGGGTGGGGCTAGCGGGAGTGGGGATAGCACAGATACGCAGTATTTT
CASSFFGGGASGSGDSTDTQYF
>.|.|TRBV6-1|TRBJ2-1
TGTGCCAGCAGTGAAGCGCGGGGACATCGCTACAATGAGCAGTTCTTC
CASSEARGHRYNEQFF